This T cell receptor (beta chain) was retrieved from a study of T cell repertoires in cytomegalovirus infection. Study-wide background: In public TCR beta signatures, there were indications of both CMV infection and matching HLA type.

TCRdb re-analysed the reads in MiXCR, keeping a single row per CDR3 protein. Among about 68,000 distinct CDR3 sequences listed, about 22% were seen once. Regarding this clonotype: The antigen is not known.

Broader study findings: Cumulative frequency (of public TCR beta family members) identified carriers of CMV plus the relevant HLA.

The CDR3 has 12 residues. Trimming stripped 8 bases from V and 8 bases from J, with 13 bases between. Germline values: CDR1 MNHEY, CDR2 SVGAGI. This TCR was recovered from a human donor in good health (CMV status not recorded). Some clones in this sample may be carry-over from other donors' samples. The chain carries TRBV6-5 and TRBJ2-1; possibly TRBD2 for D (5 bases). The specimen sequenced was PBMCs, sequenced either directly or after in vitro stimulation (not recorded which). The chain's CDR3 is CASGSYRHEQFF. The CDR3 nucleotides are TGTGCCAGCGGGAGTTACAGACATGAGCAGTTCTTC.